The 21 T cell receptor beta chains given below trace back to one sample, sequenced in a study of patients and donors after allogeneic stem cell transplantation. MiXCR, applied by TCRdb to the RT-PCR reads, yields one record per CDR3 protein. Altogether 920,000 or so distinct CDR3 sequences are present, roughly 18% being singletons, with the ten largest covering roughly 6%. The sample comprised blood, either unsorted or a sorted T cell fraction (not recorded which). Receptor source: a human donor who was either an allogeneic HSCT recipient or a stem cell or donor lymphocyte infusion donor (not recorded which). It is not recorded whose cells these are; they may come from a transplant donor.

The chain couples TRBV7-9 to TRBJ2-2, with 10 bases matching TRBD1. Germline V gives CDR1 SEHNR, CDR2 FQNEAQ (reference sequence). V dropped 5 bases and J dropped 5; count of bases not matched to a gene: 8. The CDR3 totals 16 residues. The CDR3 region has the DNA TGTGCCAGCAGCCCCCGACAGGGGGCGTTGACCGGGGAGCTGTTTTTT. Its protein is CASSPRQGALTGELFF. Full variable domain (missing parts from reference TRBV7-9 and TRBJ2-2): DTGVSQNPRHKITKRGQNVTFRCDPISEHNRLYWYRQTLGQGPEFLTYFQNEAQLEKSRLLSDRFSAERPKGSFSTLEIQRTEQGDSAMYLCASSPRQGALTGELFFGEGSRLTVL.

This clonotype appeared many times. This chain connects TRBV5-1 to TRBJ2-1; TRBD1 is a possible D gene (6 bases). Trimming left V 1 base short and J 5 bases short, with 13 bases between. Germline values: CDR1 SGHRS, CDR2 YFSETQ. The CDR3 extends over 15 amino acids. CDR3 DNA: TGCGCCAGCAGCTTGTCTAGGACAGAGAACAATGAGCAGTTCTTC. Translated: CASSLSRTENNEQFF. The entire variable domain, with the rest obtained from reference TRBV5-1 and TRBJ2-1, is as follows: KAGVTQTPRYLIKTRGQQVTLSCSPISGHRSVSWYQQTPGQGLQFLFEYFSETQRNKGNFPGRFSGRQFSNSRSEMNVSTLELGDSALYLCASSLSRTENNEQFFGPGTRLTVL.

This clonotype came up a few times. The V call is TRBV7-3, the J call TRBJ2-5; a weak D match, TRBD2 (7 bases). Germline-derived CDR1 and CDR2 are SGHTA and FQGTGA. The CDR3 is made up of 15 amino acids. The V end was cut by 1 base, the J end by 1 base, with 10 bases between. The CDR3 reads CASSLMRGPQETQYF. CDR3 nucleotides: TGTGCCAGCAGCTTAATGCGGGGGCCCCAAGAGACCCAGTACTTC.

A few counts support this clonotype. The chain has TRBV7-9 and TRBJ2-7, with TRBD1 matching 7 bases. CDR3 size: 13 residues. V lost 4 bases, J lost 6 bases, and 6 bases stayed unmatched. Germline CDR1 SEHNR, CDR2 FQNEAQ (reference sequence). This chain's CDR3 is CASSSDRVAEQYF. CDR3 nucleotides: TGTGCCAGCAGCTCCGACAGGGTCGCCGAGCAGTACTTC.

This chain joins TRBV12-3 or TRBV12-4 and TRBJ1-1; 8 nucleotides agree with TRBD1. The CDR3 runs to 17 residues. The V segment lost 7 bases and the J segment 6 bases; nucleotides outside the gene matches: 19. This chain's CDR3 is CASTPRWTGRAGAEAFF. As DNA, the CDR3 is TGTGCCAGCACCCCAAGATGGACAGGGAGGGCAGGCGCTGAAGCTTTCTTT.

This clonotype was counted a few times. The CDR3 sequence: CAWSNIRQGDTGELFF. The CDR3 DNA follows: TGTGCCTGGAGTAACATCCGACAGGGTGACACCGGGGAGCTGTTTTTT. This chain joins TRBV30 and TRBJ2-2, with TRBD1 matching 7 bases. The V gene's germline CDR1 is GTSNPN and CDR2 SVGIG (reference sequence). The CDR3 runs to 16 residues. V shed 2 bases, J shed 3 bases, and the junction held 9 bases outside the gene matches.

This clonotype was seen a few times. The V and J genes are TRBV11-2 and TRBJ2-2; no clear D. The CDR3 totals 15 residues. V gave up 1 base and J gave up 2 bases, with 8 bases separating them. Germline V CDR1 and CDR2: SGHAT, FQNNGV. Here the CDR3 DNA reads TGTGCCAGCAGCTTAGCCCCAGATAACACCGGGGAGCTGTTTTTT. It codes for CASSLAPDNTGELFF.

V gene TRBV4-2 combines with J gene TRBJ2-2; 8 bases are shared with TRBD1. V lost 4 bases and J lost 3; bases outside the gene matches: 13. Looked up from germline, CDR1 is LGHNA and CDR2 is YNFKEQ. The CDR3 sequence is 18 residues long. The CDR3 loop reads CASSRKRAQGAYTGELFF. The CDR3 DNA reads TGTGCCAGCAGCCGCAAGAGAGCCCAGGGGGCCTACACCGGGGAGCTGTTTTTT.

V usage is TRBV7-9 and J usage is TRBJ2-1; D gene uncertain. The germline V gene encodes CDR1 SEHNR and CDR2 FQNEAQ (reference sequence). This CDR3 region has 14 residues. The V end was cut by 7 bases, the J end by 2 bases, with 12 bases between. In nucleotides, the CDR3 is TGTGCCAGCACCAGAGGTGCCCCCTACAATGAGCAGTTCTTC. Its protein is CASTRGAPYNEQFF.

This clonotype was observed a few times. The rearrangement uses TRBV5-1 and TRBJ2-3; 7 nucleotides agree with TRBD1. Looked up from germline, CDR1 is SGHRS and CDR2 is YFSETQ. Trimming cost V 4 bases and J 4 bases; bases outside gene matches: 9. CDR3 length: 15 residues. As DNA, the CDR3 is TGCGCCAGCAGCCAGGGACAGACCCAATCAGATACGCAGTATTTT. Protein product: CASSQGQTQSDTQYF.

This clonotype has a handful of counts. This chain joins TRBV7-3 and TRBJ2-2; 11 nucleotides line up with TRBD2. Germline V gives CDR1 SGHTA, CDR2 FQGTGA. This CDR3 spans 15 amino acids. The junction had 5 bases not matched to a gene; V was cut back by 5 bases and J by 6 bases. For the CDR3, the DNA is TGTGCCAGCAGCCGTCTAGCGGGAGGTCCCGGGGAGCTGTTTTTT. This codes for CASSRLAGGPGELFF.

The V gene is TRBV11-1, the J gene TRBJ2-1, with 8 bases aligning to TRBD2. CDR1 is SGHAT, CDR2 FQDESV, per germline (reference sequence). V shed 1 base, J shed 8 bases, and the junction held 19 bases outside the gene matches. This CDR3 contains 19 residues. The CDR3 DNA reads TGTGCCAGCAGCTTAGTCCCAATCAGCGGGAGAAGAAGAGACCATGAGCAGTTCTTC. The encoded protein is CASSLVPISGRRRDHEQFF.

V and J are TRBV4-2 and TRBJ2-5; 10 bases fit TRBD1. The V segment lost 5 bases and the J segment 5 bases; nucleotides outside the gene matches: 11. Germline lookup yields CDR1 LGHNA and CDR2 YNFKEQ. The CDR3 consists of 16 residues. Here the CDR3 DNA reads TGTGCCAGCAGCTTGAGTGGGACAGGGGCTTCGGAGACCCAGTACTTC. As protein: CASSLSGTGASETQYF.

This sequence joins TRBV5-1 and TRBJ2-1; 9 bases are a match to TRBD2. This CDR3 region has 16 residues. Unmatched junction bases numbered 7, after V lost 0 bases and J lost 6 bases. Looked up from germline, CDR1 is SGHRS and CDR2 is YFSETQ. The CDR3 region has the DNA TGCGCCAGCAGCTTGGGGTCTAGCGGGGTGGGCAATGAGCAGTTCTTC. Translated, it gives CASSLGSSGVGNEQFF.

The chain recombines TRBV11-2 with TRBJ2-3; D tentatively reads TRBD1 or TRBD2 (5 bases each). Germline-derived CDR1 and CDR2 are SGHAT and FQNNGV. Trimming shortened V by 3 bases and J by 4 bases, and 17 bases separated the two germline ends. This CDR3 comprises 16 residues. CDR3 coding DNA: TGTGCCAGCAGCTTGGGGGACCTCCGGCGGGCAGATACGCAGTATTTT. Translation gives CASSLGDLRRADTQYF.

This clonotype was seen only once. The rearrangement joins TRBV18 to TRBJ1-2, with TRBD1 matching over 7 bases. Germline lookup yields CDR1 KGHSH and CDR2 LQKENI. The ends lost 1 base at V and 2 bases at J; junction bases unmatched: 16. This CDR3 region has 19 residues. DNA for the CDR3: TGTGCCAGCTCACCACTCACCCGGGGCCTGGGACAGACGAACTATGGCTACACCTTC. It translates to CASSPLTRGLGQTNYGYTF.

This clonotype showed up just a few times. The rearrangement uses TRBV9 and TRBJ1-1; no clear D gene. The CDR3 length is 14 residues. The ends were cut back, 2 bases at V and 4 bases at J, with 12 bases in the middle. CDR1 is SGDLS, CDR2 YYNGEE, per germline. CDR3 sequence: CASSVQPEGTEAFF. Here the CDR3 DNA reads TGTGCCAGCAGCGTCCAACCGGAGGGCACTGAAGCTTTCTTT.

This clonotype has a handful of counts. This sequence joins TRBV21-1 and TRBJ1-1; the D call of TRBD1 is as the table states it, not checked on the DNA. TRBV21-1 is a recognized pseudogene. The CDR3 loop spans 18 amino acids. The CDR3 DNA reads TGTGCCAGCAGCAAAGTTGACCAGGGGGAATCGGAGTACACTGAAGCTTTCTTT. Encoded protein: CASSKVDQGESEYTEAFF.

This clonotype showed up many times. The chain has TRBV29-1 and TRBJ2-1; a weak D match, TRBD2 (5 bases). The germline CDR1 and CDR2 sequences are SQVTM and ANQGSEA. The CDR3 consists of 14 residues. Trimming took 3 bases from V and 5 from J, leaving 14 bases between them. The CDR3, as DNA: TGCAGCGTTGAGACGGGGTTACGACACAATGAGCAGTTCTTC. Translating gives CSVETGLRHNEQFF.

This clonotype was counted only a few times. The chain employs TRBV10-3 and TRBJ2-2, with D perhaps TRBD1 or TRBD2 (5 bases each). The CDR3 is 15 amino acids. Trimming stripped 10 bases from V and 5 bases from J, with 20 bases between. Germline assignment: CDR1 ENHRY and CDR2 SYGVKD. CDR3: CASRKGDRGTGELFF. The CDR3 region has the DNA TGTGCCAGCAGGAAAGGGGATAGAGGGACCGGGGAGCTGTTTTTT.

This clonotype turned up a few times. J is TRBJ2-1 and V is TRBV29-1, with TRBD1 matching over 7 bases. The CDR3 is 14 residues long. J lost 1 base, V lost 4 bases, and 4 bases had no gene match. Germline loops: CDR1 SQVTM, CDR2 ANQGSEA. The chain's CDR3 is CSVVSRGSYNEQFF. The CDR3 bases are TGCAGCGTTGTCAGCAGGGGGTCCTACAATGAGCAGTTCTTC.